Presented here are 26 T cell receptor beta chains from one specimen sequenced in a study of blood T cell repertoires in COVID-19. Here immunoSEQ multiplex PCR was the method, and the copy in TCRdb shows in-frame clones only, minus some. The data hold about 150,000 clones, with 65% to 90% observed a single time. Input material: peripheral blood. The receptors stem from a woman between 45 and 65 years old with acute or convalescent COVID-19.

The rearrangement links TRBV5-8 to TRBJ2-2, with 11 positions matching TRBD1. Per germline, CDR1 SGHTS and CDR2 YDEGEE. The CDR3 loop spans 14 amino acids. Trimming at V came to 4 bases and at J to 6 bases, leaving 2 bases not matched to a gene. The CDR3 loop is CASSRDRGAGELFF. The CDR3 DNA is TGTGCCAGCAGCAGGGACAGGGGGGCCGGGGAGCTGTTTTTT.

This sequence joins TRBV20-1 and TRBJ1-2, with 10 bases fitting TRBD1. CDR1 is DFQATT, CDR2 SNEGSKA, per germline (reference sequence). CDR3 size: 15 residues. V gave up 3 bases and J gave up 7 bases; unmatched junction bases: 11. In nucleotides, the CDR3 is TGCAGTGCTAGTGGAGAGGTGGACAGGGGGTTTGGCTACACCTTC. It codes for CSASGEVDRGFGYTF.

The chain couples TRBV5-1 to TRBJ2-1, with unresolved D. CDR1 is SGHRS and CDR2 is YFSETQ in the germline V gene. The CDR3 covers 15 residues. Between the trimmed V and J ends, which lost 0 bases and 8 bases, there was a span of 15 bases. In DNA, the CDR3 is TGCGCCAGCAGCTTGGAAGGAGAGCGTGAGGATGAGCAGTTCTTC. Protein: CASSLEGEREDEQFF.

This clone has more than one count but fewer than ten. J is TRBJ2-7 and V is TRBV14; TRBD1 agrees at 7 bases. CDR3 length: 12 residues. V lost 4 bases to trimming and J lost 12 bases; unmatched junction nucleotides: 9. Per germline, CDR1 SGHDN and CDR2 FVKESK. CDR3 sequence reads: CASSPDRVGLYF. The CDR3 nucleotides are TGTGCCAGCAGCCCTGACAGGGTGGGGTTGTACTTC.

The chain couples TRBV5-6 to TRBJ1-4; tentatively, D is TRBD1 (6 bases). CDR1 is SGHDT and CDR2 is YYEEEE in the germline V gene. CDR3 length: 14 residues. Between the trimmed V and J ends, which lost 4 bases and 6 bases, there was a span of 13 bases. The CDR3 DNA sequence: TGTGCCAGCAGCCCGTGGGACAATGATGAAAAACTGTTTTTT. Its protein is CASSPWDNDEKLFF.

The V gene is TRBV21-1, the J gene TRBJ1-1; whether TRBD1, the table's D call, matches the DNA was not checked. TRBV21-1 is tagged as a pseudogene. This CDR3 spans 16 amino acids. The CDR3 here is CASSKFDQGVDTEAFF. The CDR3, as DNA: TGTGCCAGCAGCAAATTTGATCAGGGTGTTGACACTGAAGCTTTCTTT.

As regards this clone: Other DNA sequences in the sample encode the same CDR3. The chain carries TRBV5-1 and TRBJ2-5, with 8 bases that match TRBD1. Per germline, CDR1 SGHRS and CDR2 YFSETQ. This CDR3 contains 15 residues. V shed 0 bases and J 5 bases; nucleotides not matched to a gene: 6. CDR3 nucleotides: TGCGCCAGCAGCTTGGGGACAGGGCCCCAGGAGACCCAGTACTTC. Its translation is CASSLGTGPQETQYF.

The chain carries TRBV18 and TRBJ2-5, with D possibly TRBD2 on 5 matching bases. The CDR3 length is 14 residues. CDR1 is KGHSH, CDR2 LQKENI, per germline. Trimming removed 2 bases at V and 5 bases at J, with 12 bases between. The CDR3 DNA reads TGTGCCAGCTCACCAAATGCGGGCGGGGAGACCCAGTACTTC. It is translated as CASSPNAGGETQYF.

This clone was found many times. The chain links TRBV6-5 to TRBJ2-5, with 7 bases matching TRBD1. Trimming took 6 bases from V and 3 from J; bases not matched to a gene: 1. The CDR3 runs to 12 residues. Germline lookup yields CDR1 MNHEY and CDR2 SVGAGI. For the CDR3, the DNA is TGTGCCAGCAGAGACAGGGAAGAGACCCAGTACTTC. It yields the protein CASRDREETQYF.

This clone was counted only a few times. The chain recombines TRBV6-4 with TRBJ2-5, with TRBD1 matching over 7 bases. The junction had 20 bases not matched to a gene; V was cut back by 9 bases and J by 4 bases. CDR3 length: 17 residues. Germline V gives CDR1 MRHNA, CDR2 SNTAGT. In nucleotides, the CDR3 is TGTGCCAGTTCATCACCGGCTTCGGACAGGTGCGGAGAGACCCAGTACTTC. This gives the protein CASSSPASDRCGETQYF.

The chain employs TRBV5-6 and TRBJ1-2; D not certain. Germline loops: CDR1 SGHDT, CDR2 YYEEEE. The CDR3 runs to 14 residues. V was clipped by 4 bases and J by 2 bases, with 12 bases between them. The CDR3 bases are TGTGCCAGCAGCCTCCGATGGGCCAACTATGGCTACACCTTC. Its protein is CASSLRWANYGYTF.

The J gene is TRBJ1-2, the V gene TRBV7-9; tentative D call: TRBD1 (5 bases). V lost 3 bases and J 5 bases, leaving 16 bases between the germline ends. Germline CDR1 is SEHNR and CDR2 is FQNEAQ (reference sequence). The CDR3 length is 15 residues. CDR3 sequence reads: CASSFWDSLGYGYTF. CDR3 DNA sequence: TGTGCCAGCAGCTTTTGGGACTCCCTAGGTTATGGCTACACCTTC.

This clone was detected only a few times. V gene TRBV21-1 combines with J gene TRBJ2-1; the tabulated D call, TRBD2, remains unverified against the DNA. TRBV21-1 is flagged as a pseudogene. This CDR3 spans 16 amino acids. The CDR3 spells CASSKPRLAGDNEQFF. The CDR3 DNA reads TGTGCCAGCAGCAAACCGAGACTAGCGGGAGACAATGAGCAGTTCTTC.

V usage is TRBV6-5 and J usage is TRBJ1-5; the D is unclear. With 4 bases removed from V and 10 bases from J, the gap between germline ends came to 11 bases. The CDR3 sequence is 12 residues long. The germline V gene has CDR1 MNHEY and CDR2 SVGAGI. CDR3 DNA: TGTGCCAGCAGTTCACCAAGGAGTCCCCAGCATTTT. This encodes CASSSPRSPQHF.

V is TRBV5-6 and J is TRBJ1-5, with a weak D call TRBD1 (5 bases). The CDR3 has 17 residues. The V gene's germline CDR1 is SGHDT and CDR2 YYEEEE. Between the trimmed V and J ends, which lost 1 base and 0 bases, there was a span of 14 bases. The CDR3 region is CASSLWGGARSNQPQHF. The CDR3 DNA reads as TGTGCCAGCAGCTTGTGGGGCGGAGCCCGTAGCAATCAGCCCCAGCATTTT. Drawing the rest from reference TRBV5-6 and TRBJ1-5, the complete variable domain is DAGVTQSPTHLIKTRGQQVTLRCSPKSGHDTVSWYQQALGQGPQFIFQYYEEEERQRGNFPDRFSGHQFPNYSSELNVNALLLGDSALYLCASSLWGGARSNQPQHFGDGTRLSIL.

This sequence joins TRBV7-2 and TRBJ1-4; D unresolved. Germline V gives CDR1 SGHTA, CDR2 FQGNSA. The V end was cut by 1 base, the J end by 8 bases, with 14 bases between. The CDR3 sequence is 15 residues long. DNA of the CDR3: TGTGCCAGCAGCTTAGGACGAGACGAGGAGGAAAAACTGTTTTTT. This translates into CASSLGRDEEEKLFF.

This clone was seen a single time. The chain has TRBV11-2 and TRBJ1-4; TRBD1 agrees at 7 bases. V lost 3 bases and J lost 7; bases outside the gene matches: 8. CDR1 and CDR2 (germline): SGHAT, FQNNGV. This CDR3 contains 15 residues. This CDR3 is CASSLMTGRIEKLFF. The CDR3 nucleotides read TGTGCCAGCAGCTTGATGACAGGGAGGATTGAAAAACTGTTTTTT. The whole variable domain, remainder taken from reference TRBV11-2 and TRBJ1-4, is EAGVAQSPRYKIIEKRQSVAFWCNPISGHATLYWYQQILGQGPKLLIQFQNNGVVDDSQLPKDRFSAERLKGVDSTLKIQPAKLEDSAVYLCASSLMTGRIEKLFFGSGTQLSVL.

The CDR3 region is CASSALQDLAATYEQYF. In DNA, the CDR3 is TGTGCCAGCAGCGCCCTCCAGGACCTAGCGGCGACCTACGAGCAGTACTTC. The rearrangement links TRBV7-9 to TRBJ2-7; 7 nucleotides line up with TRBD2. From germline, CDR1 is SEHNR and CDR2 FQNEAQ (reference sequence). The junction had 15 bases not matched to a gene; V was cut back by 5 bases and J by 2 bases. CDR3 length equals 17 residues.

The chain carries TRBV5-1 and TRBJ1-5; D perhaps matches TRBD1 (6 bases). The germline gives CDR1 SGHRS, CDR2 YFSETQ. The ends were cut back, 2 bases at V and 4 bases at J, with 10 bases in the middle. The CDR3 runs 14 residues. This chain's CDR3 is CASSFGDTNQPQHF. DNA for the CDR3: TGCGCCAGCAGCTTCGGGGACACAAATCAGCCCCAGCATTTT. Full variable domain (rest looked up from reference TRBV5-1 and TRBJ1-5): KAGVTQTPRYLIKTRGQQVTLSCSPISGHRSVSWYQQTPGQGLQFLFEYFSETQRNKGNFPGRFSGRQFSNSRSEMNVSTLELGDSALYLCASSFGDTNQPQHFGDGTRLSIL.

J is TRBJ1-6 and V is TRBV4-3; D remains unclear. V lost 1 base, J lost 0 bases, and 4 bases lay in between. The CDR3 contains 15 residues. Germline values: CDR1 LGHNA, CDR2 YSLEER. CDR3 in amino acids: CASSQGSSYNSPLHF. Written as DNA, the CDR3 is TGCGCCAGCAGCCAAGGGAGCTCCTATAATTCACCCCTCCACTTT.

Remarks on this clone: The junction does not match germline at one end; this may be a read error. The chain recombines TRBV6-1 with TRBJ2-7, with 7 bases matching TRBD2. CDR1 MNHNS and CDR2 SASEGT come from the germline V gene. The CDR3 totals 16 residues. This CDR3 is CACSDWGGVGDYEQYF. Written as DNA, the CDR3 is TGTGCCTGCAGTGACTGGGGGGGGGTGGGGGATTACGAGCAGTACTTC.

This clone has a count of ten or more. The sample has other DNA sequences that encode this CDR3 too. The gene calls are TRBV5-1 and TRBJ1-5, with unresolved D. There are 13 residues in the CDR3. Trimming stripped 4 bases from V and 7 bases from J, with 12 bases between. Germline V lookup: CDR1 SGHRS, CDR2 YFSETQ. CDR3 sequence reads: CASSLSGSQPQHF. In DNA, the CDR3 is TGCGCCAGCAGCCTGTCCGGGAGCCAGCCCCAGCATTTT.

The rearrangement joins TRBV18 to TRBJ2-3, with 8 bases that match TRBD2. With V trimmed by 5 bases and J by 2 bases, 6 bases remained unmatched. Germline-derived CDR1 and CDR2 are KGHSH and LQKENI. The CDR3 length is 15 residues. CDR3 region: CASSSTSASTDTQYF. CDR3 DNA: TGTGCCAGCTCATCGACTAGCGCTTCCACAGATACGCAGTATTTT.

This sequence joins TRBV7-2 and TRBJ1-2, with D maybe TRBD1 (5 bases). This CDR3 spans 14 amino acids. The V gene lost 1 base and the J gene lost 5 bases, with 11 bases spanning the gap. The germline CDR1 and CDR2 sequences are SGHTA and FQGNSA. The CDR3 nucleotides are TGTGCCAGCAGCTTAGTATCGGACAAGTATGGCTACACCTTC. Its protein is CASSLVSDKYGYTF.

The CDR3 DNA reads as TGTGCCAGCATCCCGACAGGTTCCTACGAGCAGTACTTC. Amino acids: CASIPTGSYEQYF. This chain links TRBV6-6 with TRBJ2-7, with a tentative D call TRBD1 (6 bases). V was trimmed by 7 bases and J by 1 base, leaving 11 bases between them. In germline, CDR1 is MNHNY, CDR2 SVGAGI (reference sequence). The CDR3 is 13 amino acids.

This sequence joins TRBV4-1 and TRBJ2-7; 10 bases line up with TRBD1. CDR1 and CDR2 (germline): MGHRA, YSYEKL. The CDR3 spans 16 residues. V gave up 5 bases and J gave up 4 bases; unmatched junction bases: 11. This CDR3 reads CASSVRQGARGYEQYF. CDR3 DNA: TGCGCCAGCAGCGTAAGACAGGGGGCTAGGGGGTACGAGCAGTACTTC.